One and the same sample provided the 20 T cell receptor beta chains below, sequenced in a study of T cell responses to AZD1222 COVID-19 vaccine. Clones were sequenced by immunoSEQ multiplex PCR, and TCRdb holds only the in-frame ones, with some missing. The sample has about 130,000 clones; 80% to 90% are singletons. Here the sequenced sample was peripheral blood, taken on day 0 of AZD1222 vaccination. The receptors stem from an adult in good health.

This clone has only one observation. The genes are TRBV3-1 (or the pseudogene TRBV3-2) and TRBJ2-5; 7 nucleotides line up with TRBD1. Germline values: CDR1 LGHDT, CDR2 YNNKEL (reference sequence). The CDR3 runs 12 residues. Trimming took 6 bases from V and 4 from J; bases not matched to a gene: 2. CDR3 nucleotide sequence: TGTGCCAGCAGAACAGGGGCAGAGACCCAGTACTTC. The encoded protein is CASRTGAETQYF.

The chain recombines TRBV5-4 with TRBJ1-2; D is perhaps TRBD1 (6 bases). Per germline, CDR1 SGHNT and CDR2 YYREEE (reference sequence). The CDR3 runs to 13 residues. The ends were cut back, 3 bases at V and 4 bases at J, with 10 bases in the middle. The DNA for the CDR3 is TGTGCCAGCAGCTCCACAGGGACCTATGGCTACACCTTC. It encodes CASSSTGTYGYTF.

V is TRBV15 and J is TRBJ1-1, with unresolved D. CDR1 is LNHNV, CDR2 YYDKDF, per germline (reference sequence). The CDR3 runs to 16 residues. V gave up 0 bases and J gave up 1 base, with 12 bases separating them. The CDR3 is CATSRDLVTANTEAFF. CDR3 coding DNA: TGTGCCACCAGCAGAGACTTGGTCACGGCGAACACTGAAGCTTTCTTT.

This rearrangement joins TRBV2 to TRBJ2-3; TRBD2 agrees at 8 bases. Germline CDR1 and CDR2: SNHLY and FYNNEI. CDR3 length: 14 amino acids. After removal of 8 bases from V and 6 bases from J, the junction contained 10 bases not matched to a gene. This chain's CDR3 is CASGGLVNWDTQYF. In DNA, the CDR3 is TGTGCCAGCGGGGGACTAGTGAATTGGGATACGCAGTATTTT.

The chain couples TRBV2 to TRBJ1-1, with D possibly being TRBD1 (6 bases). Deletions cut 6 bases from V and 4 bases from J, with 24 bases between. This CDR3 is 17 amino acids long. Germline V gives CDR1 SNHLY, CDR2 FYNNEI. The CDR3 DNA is TGTGCCAGCAGGAAGGGAAGTGGGGGCAACCGAGGCACTGAAGCTTTCTTT. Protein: CASRKGSGGNRGTEAFF.

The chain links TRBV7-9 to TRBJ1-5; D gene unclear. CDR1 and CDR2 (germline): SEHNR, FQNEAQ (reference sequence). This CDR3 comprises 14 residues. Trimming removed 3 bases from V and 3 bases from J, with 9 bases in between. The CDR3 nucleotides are TGTGCCAGCAGCTTCGGCAGTATCAATCAGCCCCAGCATTTT. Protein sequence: CASSFGSINQPQHF.

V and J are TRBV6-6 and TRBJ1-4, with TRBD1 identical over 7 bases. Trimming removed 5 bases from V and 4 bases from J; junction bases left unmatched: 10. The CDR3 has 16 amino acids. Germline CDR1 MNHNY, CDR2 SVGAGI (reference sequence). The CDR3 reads CASSPSRTGFNEKLFF. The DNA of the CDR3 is TGTGCCAGCAGTCCCTCCCGGACAGGTTTTAATGAAAAACTGTTTTTT.

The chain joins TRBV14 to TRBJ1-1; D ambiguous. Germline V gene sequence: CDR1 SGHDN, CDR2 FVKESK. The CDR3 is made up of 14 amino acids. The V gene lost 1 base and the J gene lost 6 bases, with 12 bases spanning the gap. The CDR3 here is CASSQALTGAEAFF. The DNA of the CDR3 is TGTGCCAGCAGCCAAGCTCTTACCGGAGCTGAAGCTTTCTTT. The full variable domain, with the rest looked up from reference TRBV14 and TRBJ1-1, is EAGVTQFPSHSVIEKGQTVTLRCDPISGHDNLYWYRRVMGKEIKFLLHFVKESKQDESGMPNNRFLAERTGGTYSTLKVQPAELEDSGVYFCASSQALTGAEAFFGQGTRLTVV.

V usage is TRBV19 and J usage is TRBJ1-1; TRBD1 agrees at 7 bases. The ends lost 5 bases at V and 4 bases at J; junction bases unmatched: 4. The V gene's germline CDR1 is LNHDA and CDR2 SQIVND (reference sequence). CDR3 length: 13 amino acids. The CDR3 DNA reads TGTGCCAGTAGTGTGAACAGGGGCACTGAAGCTTTCTTT. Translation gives CASSVNRGTEAFF.

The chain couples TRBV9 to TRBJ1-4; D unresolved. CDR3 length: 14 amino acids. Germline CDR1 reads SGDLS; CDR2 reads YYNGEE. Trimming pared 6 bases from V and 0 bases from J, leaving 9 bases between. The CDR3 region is CASTNTATNEKLFF. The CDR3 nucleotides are TGTGCCAGCACTAACACCGCAACTAATGAAAAACTGTTTTTT.

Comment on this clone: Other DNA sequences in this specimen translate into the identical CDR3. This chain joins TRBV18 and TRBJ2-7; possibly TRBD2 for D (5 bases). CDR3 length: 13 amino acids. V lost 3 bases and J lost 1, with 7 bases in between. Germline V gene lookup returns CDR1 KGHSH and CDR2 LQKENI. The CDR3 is CASSPRESYEQYF. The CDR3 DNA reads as TGTGCCAGCTCACCTCGGGAATCCTACGAGCAGTACTTC.

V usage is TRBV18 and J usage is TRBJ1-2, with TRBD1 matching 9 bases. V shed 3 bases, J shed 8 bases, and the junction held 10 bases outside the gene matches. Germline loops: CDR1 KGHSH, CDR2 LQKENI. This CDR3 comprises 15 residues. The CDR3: CASSPTGQGDRGYTF. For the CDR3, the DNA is TGTGCCAGCTCACCTACGGGACAGGGAGATAGAGGCTACACCTTC.

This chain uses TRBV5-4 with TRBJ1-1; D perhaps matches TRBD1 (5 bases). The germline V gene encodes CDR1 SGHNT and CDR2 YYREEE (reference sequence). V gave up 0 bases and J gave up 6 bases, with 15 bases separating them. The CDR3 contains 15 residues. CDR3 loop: CASSLAGRGRSEAFF. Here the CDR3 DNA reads TGTGCCAGCAGCTTGGCTGGTAGGGGAAGGTCTGAAGCTTTCTTT.

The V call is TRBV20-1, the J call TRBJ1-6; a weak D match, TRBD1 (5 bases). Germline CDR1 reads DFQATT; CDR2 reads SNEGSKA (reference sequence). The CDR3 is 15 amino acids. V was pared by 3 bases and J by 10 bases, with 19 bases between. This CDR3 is CSASLGAGSGSPLHF. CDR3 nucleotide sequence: TGCAGTGCTAGTCTAGGTGCAGGGAGTGGCTCACCCCTCCACTTT.

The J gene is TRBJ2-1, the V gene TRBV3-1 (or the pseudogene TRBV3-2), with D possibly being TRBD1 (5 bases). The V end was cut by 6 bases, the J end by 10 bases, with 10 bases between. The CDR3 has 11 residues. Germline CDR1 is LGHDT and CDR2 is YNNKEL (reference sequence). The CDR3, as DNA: TGTGCCAGCAGGGGGCGTGGGGAGCAGTTCTTC. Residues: CASRGRGEQFF.

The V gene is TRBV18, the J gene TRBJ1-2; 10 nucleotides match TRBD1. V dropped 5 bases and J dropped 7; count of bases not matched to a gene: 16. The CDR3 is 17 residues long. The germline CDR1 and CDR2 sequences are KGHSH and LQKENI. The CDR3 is CASSANPSGTGESGYTF. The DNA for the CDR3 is TGTGCCAGCTCAGCTAATCCATCCGGGACAGGGGAATCTGGCTACACCTTC.

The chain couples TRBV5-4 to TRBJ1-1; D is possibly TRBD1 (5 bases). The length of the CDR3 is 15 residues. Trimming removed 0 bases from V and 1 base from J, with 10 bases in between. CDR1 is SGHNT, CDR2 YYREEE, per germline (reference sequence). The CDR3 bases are TGTGCCAGCAGCTTGGCCGGGGCTGAGAACACTGAAGCTTTCTTT. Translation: CASSLAGAENTEAFF.

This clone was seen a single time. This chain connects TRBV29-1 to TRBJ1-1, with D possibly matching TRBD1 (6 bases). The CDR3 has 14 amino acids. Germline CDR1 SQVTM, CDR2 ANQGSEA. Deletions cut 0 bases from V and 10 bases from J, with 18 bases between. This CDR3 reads CSVEDPPRGRGAFF. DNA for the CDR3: TGCAGCGTTGAAGATCCCCCTCGGGGGCGAGGAGCTTTCTTT.

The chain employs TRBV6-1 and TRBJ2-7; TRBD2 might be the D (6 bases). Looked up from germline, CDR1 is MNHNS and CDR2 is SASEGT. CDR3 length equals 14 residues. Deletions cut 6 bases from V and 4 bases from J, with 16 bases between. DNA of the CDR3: TGTGCCAGCAGCCCCATTAGCGGATCATACGAGCAGTACTTC. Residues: CASSPISGSYEQYF.

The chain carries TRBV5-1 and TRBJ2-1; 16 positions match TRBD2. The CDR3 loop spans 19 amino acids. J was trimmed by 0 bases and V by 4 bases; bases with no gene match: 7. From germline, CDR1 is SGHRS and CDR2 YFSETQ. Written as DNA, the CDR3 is TGCGCCAGCAGCGCGGGACTAGCGGGAGGGCCTCCCTCCTACAATGAGCAGTTCTTC. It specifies CASSAGLAGGPPSYNEQFF.